One and the same sample provided the 2 T cell receptor beta chains below, sequenced in a study of cytomegalovirus exposure and HLA in healthy donors. Libraries were prepared by immunoSEQ multiplex PCR; TCRdb keeps only in-frame clonotypes and omits some of them. The sample carries some 190,000 clones, around 86% recorded once. Input material: PBMCs. These receptors originate from a man aged 25-40 years in good health and CMV-seropositive.

The chain carries TRBV7-9 and TRBJ2-7; a weak D match, TRBD1 (6 bases). The germline V gene has CDR1 SEHNR and CDR2 FQNEAQ (reference sequence). The V end was cut by 4 bases, the J end by 4 bases, with 11 bases between. This CDR3 region has 13 residues. CDR3 nucleotides: TGTGCCAGCAGCTACTACGGACAGTACGAGCAGTACTTC. Translating it yields CASSYYGQYEQYF.

This rearrangement joins TRBV7-2 to TRBJ2-5; TRBD1 agrees at 8 bases. The CDR3 is 13 amino acids. Trimming removed 4 bases from V and 7 bases from J; junction bases left unmatched: 5. Germline V gene data show CDR1 as SGHTA and CDR2 as FQGNSA. The CDR3: CASSSRTGRTQYF. The CDR3 coding sequence is TGTGCCAGCAGCTCTCGGACAGGGAGGACCCAGTACTTC.